Below, 25 T cell receptor beta chains from the same sample are listed, as sequenced in a study of blood T cells in healthy people across ages. Sample-barcoded 5' priming and a J-beta primer mix drove a second PCR of 7 to 11 cycles. Each CDR3 protein is one row after TCRdb ran MiXCR on the 5' RACE reads. In the table there are 850,000 to 1,300,000 distinct CDR3 sequences, under 55% of which are singletons. The material sequenced was blood. The receptors here all came from an older woman in good health.

The chain joins TRBV11-1 to TRBJ2-7; 7 bases are shared with TRBD1. The V and J ends lost 6 bases and 0 bases, in that order; junction bases with no gene match: 8. The CDR3 loop spans 15 amino acids. The germline CDR1 and CDR2 sequences are SGHAT and FQDESV (reference sequence). CDR3 coding DNA: TGTGCCAGCAGAGATCCGGGACAGTTCTCCTACGAGCAGTACTTC. Translating it yields CASRDPGQFSYEQYF.

V is TRBV6-2 or TRBV6-3 and J is TRBJ2-7; 14 bases line up with TRBD2. The DNA end favors TRBJ2-5, so the J call may be wrong. Germline CDR1 MNHEY, CDR2 SVGEGT. The CDR3 loop spans 19 amino acids. CDR3 sequence (DNA): TGTGCCAGCAGTTACCCGACTAGCGGGAGGGCCGGGTTAACAGAGACCCAGTACTTC. Its protein product is CASSYPTSGRAGLTETQYF.

The chain carries TRBV10-3 and TRBJ2-3; 10 bases fit TRBD2. Germline CDR1 reads ENHRY; CDR2 reads SYGVKD. V was clipped by 8 bases and J by 11 bases; unmatched bases: 16. The CDR3 has 15 residues. Here the CDR3 reads CAIGGLAVSPDLQYF. CDR3 nucleotides: TGTGCCATCGGCGGACTAGCGGTGAGTCCTGATCTGCAGTATTTT.

J is TRBJ2-5 and V is TRBV2; D perhaps matches TRBD1 (6 bases). V was clipped by 8 bases and J by 0 bases, with 16 bases between them. The CDR3 loop spans 15 amino acids. Germline assignment: CDR1 SNHLY and CDR2 FYNNEI. The CDR3: CASAGGRAYQETQYF. The CDR3 nucleotides read TGTGCCAGCGCTGGGGGCAGAGCGTACCAAGAGACCCAGTACTTC.

The chain employs TRBV2 and TRBJ2-5; tentatively, D is TRBD1 (6 bases). Trimming removed 10 bases at V and 6 bases at J, with 15 bases between. This CDR3 spans 12 amino acids. The V gene's germline CDR1 is SNHLY and CDR2 FYNNEI. The DNA for the CDR3 is TGTGCCACCCGGACAGAGTTGCAGACCCAGTACTTC. It encodes CATRTELQTQYF.

The J gene is TRBJ2-2, the V gene TRBV20-1; the D gene is possibly TRBD2 (5 bases). From germline, CDR1 is DFQATT and CDR2 SNEGSKA (reference sequence). This CDR3 is 15 amino acids long. Trimming shortened V by 0 bases and J by 4 bases, and 12 bases separated the two germline ends. This CDR3 reads CSARETRGSTGELFF. CDR3 nucleotide sequence: TGCAGTGCTAGAGAGACTCGCGGGTCCACCGGGGAGCTGTTTTTT.

The chain uses TRBV2 and TRBJ2-5; 9 bases are a match to TRBD1. The J call may not be correct, given that the DNA end is closer to TRBJ2-7. Germline V gene data show CDR1 as SNHLY and CDR2 as FYNNEI. This CDR3 is built from 14 residues. The CDR3 is CASLPGQGHYEQYF. The CDR3 coding sequence is TGTGCCAGCTTACCGGGACAGGGTCACTACGAGCAGTACTTC.

CDR3 sequence: CATSDRWNLAGETQYF. Written as DNA, the CDR3 is TGTGCCACCAGTGACCGCTGGAACTTAGCTGGTGAGACCCAGTACTTC. The rearrangement joins TRBV24-1 to TRBJ2-7, with unresolved D. The J call may be wrong; the DNA end is better matched by TRBJ2-5. Germline-derived CDR1 and CDR2 are KGHDR and SFDVKD. The CDR3 runs 16 residues.

The genes are TRBV28 and TRBJ1-1; TRBD1 aligns across 9 bases. Germline CDR1 and CDR2: MDHEN and SYDVKM. There are 13 residues in the CDR3. The junction had 11 bases not matched to a gene; V was cut back by 7 bases and J by 11 bases. The CDR3 DNA reads as TGTGCCAGCACTTACGGGACAGGGTATACCGCTTTCTTT. Its protein product is CASTYGTGYTAFF. The full variable domain, in which reference TRBV28 and TRBJ1-1 provide the parts outside the CDR3, is DVKVTQSSRYLVKRTGEKVFLECVQDMDHENMFWYRQDPGLGLRLIYFSYDVKMKEKGDIPEGYSVSREKKERFSLILESASTNQTSMYLCASTYGTGYTAFFGQGTRLTVV.

This clonotype was seen more than once but under ten times. The rearrangement joins TRBV2 to TRBJ2-4, with 10 bases matching TRBD1. The CDR3 consists of 13 residues. Germline V gives CDR1 SNHLY, CDR2 FYNNEI. V lost 6 bases and J lost 13; bases outside the gene matches: 9. CDR3 residues: CASSRDRGGEQYF. The CDR3 DNA follows: TGTGCCAGCAGCCGGGACAGGGGAGGGGAGCAGTACTTC.

The chain recombines TRBV5-1 with TRBJ2-4; the D gene is possibly TRBD2 (5 bases). Trimming took 3 bases from V and 0 from J, leaving 7 bases between them. Germline V gives CDR1 SGHRS, CDR2 YFSETQ. CDR3 length: 14 residues. In DNA, the CDR3 is TGCGCCAGCAGCTGTGGAGGAGCCAAAAACATTCAGTACTTC. Protein product: CASSCGGAKNIQYF.

The J gene is TRBJ2-7, the V gene TRBV20-1; the D gene is possibly TRBD2 (6 bases). This CDR3 is built from 13 residues. CDR1 and CDR2 (germline): DFQATT, SNEGSKA (reference sequence). V lost 3 bases to trimming and J lost 7 bases, with 16 bases between them. The CDR3, as DNA: TGCAGTGCTAGGAGGGGAGGTCCGGGTGAGCAGTACTTC. It is translated as CSARRGGPGEQYF.

This clonotype was counted only a few times. The J gene is TRBJ1-1, the V gene TRBV20-1; no clear D gene. Germline V gene data show CDR1 as DFQATT and CDR2 as SNEGSKA (reference sequence). V lost 2 bases and J 8 bases, leaving 9 bases between the germline ends. The CDR3 sequence is 11 residues long. The CDR3, as DNA: TGCAGTGCTAGACCCGGGAGAGAAGCTTTCTTT. The encoded protein is CSARPGREAFF.

The rearrangement links TRBV14 to TRBJ2-7; 8 nucleotides line up with TRBD1. The CDR3 is made up of 15 amino acids. V was clipped by 7 bases and J by 6 bases; unmatched bases: 14. The germline CDR1 and CDR2 sequences are SGHDN and FVKESK. The CDR3 reads CASNARTDRGSEQYF. Written as DNA, the CDR3 is TGTGCCAGCAACGCCCGGACAGACAGGGGAAGCGAGCAGTACTTC.

The chain is built from TRBV5-1 and TRBJ1-5, with 9 bases lining up with TRBD1. The trim removed 0 bases at V and 6 bases at J, leaving 4 bases unmatched. This CDR3 contains 15 residues. Per the germline V gene, CDR1 is SGHRS and CDR2 is YFSETQ. CDR3 sequence reads: CASSLGDREVQPQHF. For the CDR3, the DNA is TGCGCCAGCAGCTTGGGGGACAGGGAGGTTCAGCCCCAGCATTTT.

This clonotype was seen a handful of times. The chain couples TRBV9 to TRBJ2-7, with D unclear. This CDR3 region has 15 residues. Germline V lookup: CDR1 SGDLS, CDR2 YYNGEE. Trimming pared 0 bases from V and 5 bases from J, leaving 15 bases between. DNA of the CDR3: TGTGCCAGCAGCGTAGGTCCTCAACCGGGCCACGAGCAGTACTTC. This encodes CASSVGPQPGHEQYF.

The J gene is TRBJ2-1, the V gene TRBV20-1, with no clear D. Germline-derived CDR1 and CDR2 are DFQATT and SNEGSKA (reference sequence). The ends were cut back, 7 bases at V and 5 bases at J, with 9 bases in the middle. The CDR3 has 11 amino acids. The CDR3 reads CSEGYDNEQFF. CDR3 coding DNA: TGCAGTGAAGGCTATGACAATGAGCAGTTCTTC.

The sample holds many counts of this clonotype. This chain connects TRBV12-3 or TRBV12-4 to TRBJ2-5; tentative D call: TRBD1 (5 bases). Trimming removed 3 bases at V and 3 bases at J, with 14 bases between. This CDR3 has 15 residues. CDR3 amino acids: CASSFWTNQKETQYF. The DNA of the CDR3 is TGTGCCAGCAGTTTTTGGACAAACCAGAAAGAGACCCAGTACTTC.

The rearrangement links TRBV3-1 to TRBJ1-6; D is undetermined. This CDR3 region has 12 residues. The germline gives CDR1 LGHDT, CDR2 YNNKEL (reference sequence). The V end was cut by 0 bases, the J end by 10 bases, with 4 bases between. The CDR3 reads CASSQDGSPLHF. In nucleotides, the CDR3 is TGTGCCAGCAGCCAAGATGGGTCACCCCTCCACTTT. Together with reference TRBV3-1 and TRBJ1-6, the CDR3 gives the full variable domain: DTAVSQTPKYLVTQMGNDKSIKCEQNLGHDTMYWYKQDSKKFLKIMFSYNNKELIINETVPNRFSPKSPDKAHLNLHINSLELGDSAVYFCASSQDGSPLHFGNGTRLTVT.

The chain is built from TRBV27 and TRBJ2-1; no firm D call. Germline V lookup: CDR1 MNHEY, CDR2 SMNVEV (reference sequence). This CDR3 contains 15 residues. The V end lost 4 bases, the J end lost 8 bases, and 18 bases lay between the germline ends. In DNA, the CDR3 is TGTGCCAGCAGTTCGGTCCTTTCCCCCTGGGATGAGCAGTTCTTC. This sequence encodes CASSSVLSPWDEQFF.

J is TRBJ2-1 and V is TRBV20-1; possibly TRBD2 for D (6 bases). With 5 bases removed from V and 2 bases from J, the gap between germline ends came to 16 bases. The length of the CDR3 is 15 residues. Germline V gene lookup returns CDR1 DFQATT and CDR2 SNEGSKA (reference sequence). CDR3 residues: CSAPNWGVPYNEQFF. The CDR3 DNA reads as TGCAGTGCTCCAAATTGGGGGGTTCCCTACAATGAGCAGTTCTTC.

In this sample, this clonotype turned up a few times. The chain joins TRBV20-1 to TRBJ1-4; tentatively, D is TRBD1 (5 bases). Germline V lookup: CDR1 DFQATT, CDR2 SNEGSKA (reference sequence). This CDR3 is 15 amino acids long. The germline V and J ends were trimmed by 1 base and 4 bases, with 13 bases remaining between them. The CDR3 spells CSARVRVVFNEKLFF. Here the CDR3 DNA reads TGCAGTGCTAGAGTCAGGGTGGTTTTTAATGAAAAACTGTTTTTT.

DNA for the CDR3: TGTGCCAGCAGGAGACTAGCGGGAGGTGACGAGCAGTACTTC. This translates into CASRRLAGGDEQYF. The chain uses TRBV2 and TRBJ2-4; TRBD2 agrees at 13 bases. The J call may be mistaken, given a closer DNA end match to TRBJ2-7. Germline CDR1 and CDR2: SNHLY and FYNNEI. This CDR3 region has 14 residues.

The rearrangement links TRBV3-1 to TRBJ2-5; weak D call: TRBD1 (7 bases). TRBJ2-7 matches the DNA end more closely, so the J call is doubtful. This CDR3 is 15 amino acids long. Germline V gives CDR1 LGHDT, CDR2 YNNKEL (reference sequence). CDR3 protein: CASSQGRDRSYEQYF. For the CDR3, the DNA is TGTGCCAGCAGCCAAGGGCGGGACAGAAGTTACGAGCAGTACTTC.

The chain couples TRBV6-4 to TRBJ1-5; no clear D gene. The CDR3 length is 19 residues. The germline V gene encodes CDR1 MRHNA and CDR2 SNTAGT. V was pared by 2 bases and J by 0 bases, with 20 bases between. The CDR3 spells CASSDGLPALSASNQPQHF. Here the CDR3 DNA reads TGTGCCAGCAGTGACGGGCTCCCCGCTCTTTCCGCTAGCAATCAGCCCCAGCATTTT.